By its share, the clone carrying this T cell receptor (beta chain) is medium-sized. Its target is unknown. This sample was taken from a study of metastatic and nonmetastatic thyroid tumors. For the study at large: Repertoires from malignant and benign thyroid patients were compared across blood and tumor or nodule tissue. Findings and limits, study-wide: Patients with malignant thyroid tumors reportedly had significantly higher TCR beta diversity than those with benign nodules, in blood and tumor.

The CDR3 loop spans 18 amino acids. Germline V gene data show CDR1 as SGDLS and CDR2 as YYNGEE. J gave up 5 bases and V 4 bases, and 14 bases lay outside the gene matches. Original handling: A classifier for distant metastasis in papillary thyroid cancer was constructed using CDR3 differences observed across clinicopathological groups. TCRdb called clones again from the PCR reads with MiXCR. TCRdb, not the original authors, processed these V and J calls. Counted here are about 10,000 clones, approximately 31% occurring once; the ten biggest clones make up about a sixth. Not a single patient had been given any form of treatment at any point before undergoing thyroid surgery.

V gene TRBV9 combines with J gene TRBJ2-2; 10 nucleotides agree with TRBD1. This TCR derives from a female donor with papillary thyroid cancer or a benign thyroid nodule (not recorded which). Some clones in this sample may be carry-over from other donors' samples. Input material: tumor tissue. The CDR3 nucleotides are TGTGCCAGCAGCAATCCAAGGACAGGGGGATTGAAGACCGGGGAGCTGTTTTTT. Its protein product is CASSNPRTGGLKTGELFF.